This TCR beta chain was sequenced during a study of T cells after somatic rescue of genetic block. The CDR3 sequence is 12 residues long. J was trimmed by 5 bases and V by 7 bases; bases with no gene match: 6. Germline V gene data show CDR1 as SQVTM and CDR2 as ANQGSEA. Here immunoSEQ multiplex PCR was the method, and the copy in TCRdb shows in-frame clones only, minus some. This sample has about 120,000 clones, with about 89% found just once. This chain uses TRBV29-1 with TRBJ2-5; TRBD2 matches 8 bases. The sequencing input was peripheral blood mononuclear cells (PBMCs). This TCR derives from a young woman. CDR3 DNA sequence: TGCAGCGGCGGGGGGCAGGGTGAGACCCAGTACTTC. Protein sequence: CSGGGQGETQYF.